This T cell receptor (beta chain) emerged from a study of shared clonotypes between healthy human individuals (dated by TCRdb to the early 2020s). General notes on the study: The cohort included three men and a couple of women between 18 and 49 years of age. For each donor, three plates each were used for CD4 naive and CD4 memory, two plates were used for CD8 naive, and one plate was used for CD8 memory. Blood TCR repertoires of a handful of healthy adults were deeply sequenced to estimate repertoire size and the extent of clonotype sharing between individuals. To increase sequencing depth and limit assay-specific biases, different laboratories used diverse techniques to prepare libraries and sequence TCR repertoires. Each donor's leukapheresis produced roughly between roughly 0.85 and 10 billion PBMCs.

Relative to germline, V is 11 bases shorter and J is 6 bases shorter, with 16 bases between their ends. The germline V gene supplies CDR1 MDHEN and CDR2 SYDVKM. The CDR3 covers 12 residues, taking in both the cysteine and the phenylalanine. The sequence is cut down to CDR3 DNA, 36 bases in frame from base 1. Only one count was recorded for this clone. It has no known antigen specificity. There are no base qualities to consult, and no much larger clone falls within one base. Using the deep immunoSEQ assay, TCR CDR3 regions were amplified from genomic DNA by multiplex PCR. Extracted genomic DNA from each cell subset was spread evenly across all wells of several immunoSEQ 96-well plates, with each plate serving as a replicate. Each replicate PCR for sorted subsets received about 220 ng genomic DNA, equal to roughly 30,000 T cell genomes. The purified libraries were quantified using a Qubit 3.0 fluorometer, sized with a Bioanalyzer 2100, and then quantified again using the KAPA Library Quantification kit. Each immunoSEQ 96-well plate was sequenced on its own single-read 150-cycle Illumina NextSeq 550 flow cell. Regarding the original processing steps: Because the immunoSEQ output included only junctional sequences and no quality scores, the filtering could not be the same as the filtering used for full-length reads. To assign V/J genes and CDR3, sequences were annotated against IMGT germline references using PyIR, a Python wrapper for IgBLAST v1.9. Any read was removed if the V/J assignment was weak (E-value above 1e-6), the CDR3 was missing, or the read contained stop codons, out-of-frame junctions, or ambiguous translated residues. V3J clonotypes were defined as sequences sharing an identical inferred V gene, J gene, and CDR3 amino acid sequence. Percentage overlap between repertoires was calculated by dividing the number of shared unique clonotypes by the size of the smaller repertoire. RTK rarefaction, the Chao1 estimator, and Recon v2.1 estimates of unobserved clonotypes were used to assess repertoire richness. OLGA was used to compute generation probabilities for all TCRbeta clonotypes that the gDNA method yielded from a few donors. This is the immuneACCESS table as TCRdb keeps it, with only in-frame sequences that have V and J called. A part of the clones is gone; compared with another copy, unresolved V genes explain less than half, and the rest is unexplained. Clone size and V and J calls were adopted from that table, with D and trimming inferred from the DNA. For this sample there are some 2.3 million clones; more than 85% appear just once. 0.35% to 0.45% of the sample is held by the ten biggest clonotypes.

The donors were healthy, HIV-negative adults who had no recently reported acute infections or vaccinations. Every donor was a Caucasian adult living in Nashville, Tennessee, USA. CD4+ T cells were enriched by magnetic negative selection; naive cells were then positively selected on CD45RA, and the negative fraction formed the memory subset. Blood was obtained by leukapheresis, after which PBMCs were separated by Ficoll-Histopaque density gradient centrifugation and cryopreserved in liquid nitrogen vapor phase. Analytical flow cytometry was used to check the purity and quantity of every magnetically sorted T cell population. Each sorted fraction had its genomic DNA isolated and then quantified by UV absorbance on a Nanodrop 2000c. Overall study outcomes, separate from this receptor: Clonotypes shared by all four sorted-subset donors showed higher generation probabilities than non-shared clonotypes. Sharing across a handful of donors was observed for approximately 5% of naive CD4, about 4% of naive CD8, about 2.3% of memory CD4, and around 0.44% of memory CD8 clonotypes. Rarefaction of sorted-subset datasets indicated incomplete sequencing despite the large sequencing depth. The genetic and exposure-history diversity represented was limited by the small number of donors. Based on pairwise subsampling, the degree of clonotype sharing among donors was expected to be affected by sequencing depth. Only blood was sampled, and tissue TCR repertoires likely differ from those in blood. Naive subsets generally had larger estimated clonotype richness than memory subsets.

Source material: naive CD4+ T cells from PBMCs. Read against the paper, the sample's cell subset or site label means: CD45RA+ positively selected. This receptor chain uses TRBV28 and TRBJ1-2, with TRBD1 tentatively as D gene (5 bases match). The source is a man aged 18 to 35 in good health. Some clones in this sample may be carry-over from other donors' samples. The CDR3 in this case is CAVGRRGHGYTF. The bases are TGTGCCGTCGGACGACGGGGCCATGGCTACACCTTC.